This TCR beta chain is drawn from a study of vaccination effects on CD4 cells after COVID-19. On this clone: Its antigen remains unknown.

Trimming cost V 1 base and J 1 base; bases outside gene matches: 5. This CDR3 spans 17 amino acids. The germline gives CDR1 SGHVS, CDR2 FQNEAQ. Viral peptide pool expansion of antigen-specific CD4+ T cells preceded sequencing in the ViraFEST assay. Scientists isolated CD4+ T cells after a roughly ten-day culture period ended. The person had PCR-confirmed SARS-CoV-2 infection between March and December 2020. Wells containing approximately 2 million PBMC each were cultured with roughly 10 IU/ml IL-2 and approximately 10 ug/ml peptides. The table came from immunoSEQ multiplex PCR; TCRdb's copy has only in-frame clones and leaves some out. Of 20,000 to 30,000 clones listed, approximately 62% are singletons.

The clonotype originates from a human donor who had a prior SARS-CoV-2 infection. The J gene is TRBJ2-3, the V gene TRBV7-8; TRBD1 aligns across 10 bases. The material was CD4+ T cells from PBMCs cultured with SARS-CoV-2 spike peptides, obtained before COVID-19 vaccination. The CDR3 DNA reads as TGTGCCAGCAGCTTAGGGACCGGGACAGGGGGCACAGATACGCAGTATTTT. It encodes CASSLGTGTGGTDTQYF.